These 15 T cell receptor beta chains were all obtained from the same sample, sequenced in a study of cytomegalovirus exposure and HLA in healthy donors. The PCR contained 60 Vbeta and 13 Jbeta primers. Profiled with immunoSEQ multiplex PCR; TCRdb holds only in-frame clones, not every one. The sample holds fewer than 200,000 clones, about 86% seen once. The specimen was PBMCs. Receptor source: a woman aged 25-40 years in good health and CMV-seronegative.

The chain couples TRBV5-1 to TRBJ2-7, with D maybe TRBD2 (5 bases). Germline-derived CDR1 and CDR2 are SGHRS and YFSETQ. The CDR3 is made up of 16 amino acids. V was trimmed by 4 bases and J by 4 bases, leaving 21 bases between them. DNA for the CDR3: TGCGCCAGCAGCGCCGGGGATGCAGGCCCGACTTACGAGCAGTACTTC. Protein sequence: CASSAGDAGPTYEQYF.

Of note for this clone: Because it lacks the conserved phenylalanine or tryptophan at the end, this CDR3 is likely a read error. No DNA is shown, since the ends of the CDR3 on it are uncertain; the CDR3 is the one TCRdb lists. V gene TRBV21-1 combines with J gene TRBJ2-7; the table gives TRBD2 as D, unverified against the DNA. TRBV21-1 is recorded as a pseudogene. The CDR3 comprises 12 residues, both ends counted. This chain's CDR3 is CASSRGGLSNPG.

V and J are TRBV6-1 and TRBJ2-5, with D possibly TRBD1 on 5 matching bases. The CDR3 consists of 14 residues. Per germline, CDR1 MNHNS and CDR2 SASEGT. The ends were cut back, 6 bases at V and 0 bases at J, with 11 bases in the middle. CDR3 DNA: TGTGCCAGCAGCCCGGGCAGGGACCAAGAGACCCAGTACTTC. This codes for CASSPGRDQETQYF.

The genes are TRBV19 and TRBJ2-1; TRBD2 agrees at 8 bases. In germline, CDR1 is LNHDA, CDR2 SQIVND (reference sequence). This CDR3 has 18 amino acids. Germline trimming cut 1 base from V and 4 bases from J; bases unmatched to any gene: 12. This CDR3 reads CASSIGIAGTSRYNEQFF. CDR3 nucleotide sequence: TGTGCCAGTAGTATAGGTATAGCGGGGACCAGTAGATACAATGAGCAGTTCTTC.

This sequence joins TRBV30 and TRBJ2-1; D is unclear. Germline lookup yields CDR1 GTSNPN and CDR2 SVGIG (reference sequence). The CDR3 covers 12 residues. V gave up 2 bases and J gave up 9 bases, with 11 bases separating them. The DNA for the CDR3 is TGTGCCTGGAGTCCTCTCAGTCGTGAGCAGTTCTTC. It specifies CAWSPLSREQFF.

In its sample, this clone was seen a few times. J is TRBJ1-5 and V is TRBV30; maybe TRBD1 (6 bases). The germline V and J ends were trimmed by 3 bases and 1 base, with 13 bases remaining between them. Germline CDR1 and CDR2: GTSNPN and SVGIG (reference sequence). The CDR3 totals 15 residues. Written as DNA, the CDR3 is TGTGCCTGGAGCACAGGGTCCTCCAGCAATCAGCCCCAGCATTTT. It yields the protein CAWSTGSSSNQPQHF.

This rearrangement joins TRBV30 to TRBJ1-5; the D is unclear. The CDR3 has 13 amino acids. Per the germline V gene, CDR1 is GTSNPN and CDR2 is SVGIG (reference sequence). Trimming cost V 0 bases and J 8 bases, with 11 bases left between them. CDR3 nucleotide sequence: TGTGCCTGGAGTGTACACGCTGGAGAGCCCCAGCATTTT. Its translation is CAWSVHAGEPQHF.

V usage is TRBV27 and J usage is TRBJ2-7, with 7 positions matching TRBD2. Looked up from germline, CDR1 is MNHEY and CDR2 is SMNVEV (reference sequence). V was pared by 5 bases and J by 5 bases, with 9 bases of the junction left unmatched. The CDR3 length is 14 residues. Here the CDR3 DNA reads TGTGCCAGCAGTGCAGAGTTACTAGCGAACGAGCAGTACTTC. Amino acids: CASSAELLANEQYF.

CDR3 sequence (DNA): TGTGCCAGCGGGCGGGGGGGAGGACTGTACGAGCAGTACTTC. It codes for CASGRGGGLYEQYF. The J gene is TRBJ2-7, the V gene TRBV2; 9 bases fit TRBD2. J gave up 4 bases and V 8 bases, and 9 bases lay outside the gene matches. The CDR3 totals 14 residues. The germline gives CDR1 SNHLY, CDR2 FYNNEI.

The chain couples TRBV14 to TRBJ1-2; D unresolved. Trimming cost V 0 bases and J 4 bases, with 9 bases left between them. The CDR3 is 14 residues long. Germline-derived CDR1 and CDR2 are SGHDN and FVKESK. CDR3 DNA: TGTGCCAGCAGCCAAGATTGGGGAGGCTATGGCTACACCTTC. Translating it yields CASSQDWGGYGYTF.

V gene TRBV7-9 combines with J gene TRBJ2-7, with 7 bases fitting TRBD1. Trimming removed 2 bases from V and 3 bases from J; junction bases left unmatched: 16. CDR1 SEHNR and CDR2 FQNEAQ come from the germline V gene (reference sequence). CDR3 size: 18 residues. DNA for the CDR3: TGTGCCAGCAGCTTATCAAAAAGGACAGGTAATCTGCTCTACGAGCAGTACTTC. It is translated as CASSLSKRTGNLLYEQYF.

This clone was picked up one time. The chain combines TRBV6-5 with TRBJ1-1; tentative D call: TRBD1 (6 bases). V lost 4 bases to trimming and J lost 3 bases, with 15 bases between them. Germline CDR1 reads MNHEY; CDR2 reads SVGAGI. The CDR3 is 15 amino acids. CDR3 region: CASSSLQGVHTEAFF. DNA of the CDR3: TGTGCCAGCAGTTCTCTACAGGGCGTGCACACTGAAGCTTTCTTT.

This clone has a single count. This CDR3 is CASSQDLRADLNTGELFF. In nucleotides, the CDR3 is TGCGCCAGCAGCCAAGATCTCAGGGCCGACCTGAACACCGGGGAGCTGTTTTTT. This sequence joins TRBV4-3 and TRBJ2-2, with a weak D call TRBD1 (5 bases). V was trimmed by 0 bases and J by 1 base, leaving 15 bases between them. Per germline, CDR1 LGHNA and CDR2 YSLEER. This CDR3 has 18 amino acids.

This sequence joins TRBV27 and TRBJ2-7, with 7 bases matching TRBD1. Germline V gives CDR1 MNHEY, CDR2 SMNVEV (reference sequence). Unmatched junction bases numbered 5, after V lost 5 bases and J lost 1 base. The CDR3 is made up of 14 amino acids. CDR3 coding DNA: TGTGCCAGCAGTGTGGGACAGTGGTCCTACGAGCAGTACTTC. It encodes CASSVGQWSYEQYF.

As DNA, the CDR3 is TGTGCCAGCAGCTTACAGGCAGCTAGCACAGATACGCAGTATTTT. Protein product: CASSLQAASTDTQYF. The J gene is TRBJ2-3, the V gene TRBV7-2, with no clear D. The CDR3 spans 15 residues. Trimming removed 2 bases at V and 0 bases at J, with 9 bases between. CDR1 SGHTA and CDR2 FQGNSA come from the germline V gene.